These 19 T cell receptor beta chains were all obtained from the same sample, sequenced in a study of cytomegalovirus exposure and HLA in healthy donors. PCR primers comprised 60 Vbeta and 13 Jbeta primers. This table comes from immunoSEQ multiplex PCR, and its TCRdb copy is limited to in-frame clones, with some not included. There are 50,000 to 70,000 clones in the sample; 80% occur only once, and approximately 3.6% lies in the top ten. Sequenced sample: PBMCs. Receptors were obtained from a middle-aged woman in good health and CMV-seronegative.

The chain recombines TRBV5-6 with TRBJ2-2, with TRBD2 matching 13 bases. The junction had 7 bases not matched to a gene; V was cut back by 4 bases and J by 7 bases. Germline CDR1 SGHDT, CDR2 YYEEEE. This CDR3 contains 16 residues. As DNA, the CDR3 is TGTGCCAGCAGCGGGCCGGGACTAGCGGGAATCGGGGAGCTGTTTTTT. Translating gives CASSGPGLAGIGELFF.

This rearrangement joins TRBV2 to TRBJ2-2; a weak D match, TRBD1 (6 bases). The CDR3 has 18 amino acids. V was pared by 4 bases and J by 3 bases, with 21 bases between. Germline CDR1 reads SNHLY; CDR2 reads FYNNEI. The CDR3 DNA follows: TGTGCCAGCAGTGTAGGCAGGGGTTATCCCATAGACACCGGGGAGCTGTTTTTT. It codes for CASSVGRGYPIDTGELFF.

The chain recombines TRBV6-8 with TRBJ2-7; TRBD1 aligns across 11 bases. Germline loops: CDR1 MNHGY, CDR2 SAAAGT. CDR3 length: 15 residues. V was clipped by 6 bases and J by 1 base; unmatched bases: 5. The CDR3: CASRDRGRRSYEQYF. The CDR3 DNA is TGTGCCAGCAGGGACAGGGGGCGCAGGTCCTACGAGCAGTACTTC.

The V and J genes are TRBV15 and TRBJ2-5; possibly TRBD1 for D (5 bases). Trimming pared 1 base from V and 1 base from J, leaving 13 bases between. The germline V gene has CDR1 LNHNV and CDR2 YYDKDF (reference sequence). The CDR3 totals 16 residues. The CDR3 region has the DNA TGTGCCACCAGCAGAGTTACTGGGGCGACCCAAGAGACCCAGTACTTC. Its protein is CATSRVTGATQETQYF.

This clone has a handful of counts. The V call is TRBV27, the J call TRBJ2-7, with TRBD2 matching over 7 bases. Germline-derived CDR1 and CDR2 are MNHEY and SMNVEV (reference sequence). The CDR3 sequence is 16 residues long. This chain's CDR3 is CVTGLADISTGYEQYF. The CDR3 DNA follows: TGTGTGACGGGGCTAGCGGATATCTCAACGGGTTACGAGCAGTACTTC.

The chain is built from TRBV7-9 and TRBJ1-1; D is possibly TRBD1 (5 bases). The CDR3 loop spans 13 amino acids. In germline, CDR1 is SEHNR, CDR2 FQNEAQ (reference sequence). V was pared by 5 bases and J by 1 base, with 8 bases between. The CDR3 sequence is CASSLTGNTEAFF. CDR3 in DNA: TGTGCCAGCAGCCTAACAGGGAACACTGAAGCTTTCTTT.

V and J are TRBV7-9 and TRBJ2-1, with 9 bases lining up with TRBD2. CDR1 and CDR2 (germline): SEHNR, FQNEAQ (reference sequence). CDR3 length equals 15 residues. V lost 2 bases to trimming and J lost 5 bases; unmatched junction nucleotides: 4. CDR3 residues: CASSLWASGDNEQFF. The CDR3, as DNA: TGTGCCAGCAGCTTATGGGCTAGCGGGGACAATGAGCAGTTCTTC.

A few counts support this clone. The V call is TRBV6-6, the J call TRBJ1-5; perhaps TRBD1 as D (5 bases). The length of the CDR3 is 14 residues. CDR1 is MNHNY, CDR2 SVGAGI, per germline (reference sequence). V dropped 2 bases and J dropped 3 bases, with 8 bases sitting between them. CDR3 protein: CASSYDRDNQPQHF. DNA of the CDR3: TGTGCCAGCAGTTACGACAGAGACAATCAGCCCCAGCATTTT.

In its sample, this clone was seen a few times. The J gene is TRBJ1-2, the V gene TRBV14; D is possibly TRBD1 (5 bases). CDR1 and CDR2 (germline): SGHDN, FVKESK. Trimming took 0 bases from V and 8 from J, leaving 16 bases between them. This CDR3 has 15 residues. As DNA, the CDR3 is TGTGCCAGCAGCCAAGATGGACGACGACGGGGGGGCTACACCTTC. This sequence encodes CASSQDGRRRGGYTF.

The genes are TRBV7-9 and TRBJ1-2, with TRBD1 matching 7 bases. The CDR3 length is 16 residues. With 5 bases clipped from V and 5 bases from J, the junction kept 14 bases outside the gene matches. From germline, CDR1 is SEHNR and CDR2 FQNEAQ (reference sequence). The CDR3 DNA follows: TGTGCCAGCAGCGGCCGACGGGACAGACCTTCTTATGGCTACACCTTC. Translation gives CASSGRRDRPSYGYTF. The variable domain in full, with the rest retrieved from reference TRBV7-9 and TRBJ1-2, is DTGVSQNPRHKITKRGQNVTFRCDPISEHNRLYWYRQTLGQGPEFLTYFQNEAQLEKSRLLSDRFSAERPKGSFSTLEIQRTEQGDSAMYLCASSGRRDRPSYGYTFGSGTRLTVV.

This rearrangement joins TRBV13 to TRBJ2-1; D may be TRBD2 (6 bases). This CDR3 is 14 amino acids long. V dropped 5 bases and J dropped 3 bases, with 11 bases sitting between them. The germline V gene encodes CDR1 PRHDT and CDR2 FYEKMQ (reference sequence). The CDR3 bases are TGTGCCAGCAGCCTGGGACTCGTCTACAATGAGCAGTTCTTC. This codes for CASSLGLVYNEQFF.

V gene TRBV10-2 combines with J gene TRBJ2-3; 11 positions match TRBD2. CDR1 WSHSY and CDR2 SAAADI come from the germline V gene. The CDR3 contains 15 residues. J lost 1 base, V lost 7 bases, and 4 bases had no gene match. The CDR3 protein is CASTRTSGRTDTQYF. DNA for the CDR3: TGCGCCAGCACTCGGACTAGCGGGCGCACAGATACGCAGTATTTT.

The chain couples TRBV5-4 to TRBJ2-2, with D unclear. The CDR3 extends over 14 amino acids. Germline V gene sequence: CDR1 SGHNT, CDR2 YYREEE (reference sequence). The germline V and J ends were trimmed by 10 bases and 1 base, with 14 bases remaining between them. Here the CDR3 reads CAAMESRNTGELFF. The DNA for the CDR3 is TGTGCCGCCATGGAGTCCAGGAACACCGGGGAGCTGTTTTTT.

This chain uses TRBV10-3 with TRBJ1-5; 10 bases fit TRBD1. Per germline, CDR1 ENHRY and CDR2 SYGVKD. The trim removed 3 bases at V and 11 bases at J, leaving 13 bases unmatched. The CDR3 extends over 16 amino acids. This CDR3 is CAISDSDRGLMGAQHF. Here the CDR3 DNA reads TGTGCCATCAGTGATTCCGACAGGGGGCTGATGGGGGCCCAGCATTTT.

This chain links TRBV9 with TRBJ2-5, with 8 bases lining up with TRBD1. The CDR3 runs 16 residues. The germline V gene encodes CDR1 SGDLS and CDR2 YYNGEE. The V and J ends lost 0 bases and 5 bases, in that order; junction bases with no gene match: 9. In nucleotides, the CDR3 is TGTGCCAGCAGCGTAGGGGGTCACAGGGGGATCGAGACCCAGTACTTC. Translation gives CASSVGGHRGIETQYF.

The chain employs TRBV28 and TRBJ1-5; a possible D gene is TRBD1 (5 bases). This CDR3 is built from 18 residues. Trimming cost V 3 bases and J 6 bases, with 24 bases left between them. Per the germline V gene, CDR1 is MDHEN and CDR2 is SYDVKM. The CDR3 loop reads CASSLWSRGGARVQPQHF. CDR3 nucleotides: TGTGCCAGCAGTTTGTGGTCACGGGGCGGGGCCCGCGTTCAGCCCCAGCATTTT.

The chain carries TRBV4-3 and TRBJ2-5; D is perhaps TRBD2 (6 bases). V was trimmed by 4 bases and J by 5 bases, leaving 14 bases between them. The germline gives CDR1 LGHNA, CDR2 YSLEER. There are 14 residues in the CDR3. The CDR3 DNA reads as TGCGCCAGCAGCCTGCAGCTTCGGGAGGAGACCCAGTACTTC. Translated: CASSLQLREETQYF.

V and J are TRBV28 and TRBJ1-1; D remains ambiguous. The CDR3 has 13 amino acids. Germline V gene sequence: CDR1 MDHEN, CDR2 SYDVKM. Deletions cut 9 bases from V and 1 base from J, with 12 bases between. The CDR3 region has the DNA TGTGCCAGTCTCCCCCCAGGGAACACTGAAGCTTTCTTT. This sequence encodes CASLPPGNTEAFF.

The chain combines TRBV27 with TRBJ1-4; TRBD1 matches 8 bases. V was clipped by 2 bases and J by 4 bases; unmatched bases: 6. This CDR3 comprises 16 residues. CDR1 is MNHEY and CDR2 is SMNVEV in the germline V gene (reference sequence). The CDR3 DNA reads TGTGCCAGCAGTTTAACGGGACAGGCGGATAATGAAAAACTGTTTTTT. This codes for CASSLTGQADNEKLFF.